This TCR beta chain emerged from a study of T cell responses to AZD1222 COVID-19 vaccine (dated by TCRdb to about 2021). In terms of the full investigation: Because spike-specific TCR depth and breadth did not differ between the two schedules, AZD1222 recipients who got a second dose at roughly 4 weeks were pooled with those who got a second dose at roughly 12 weeks. A total of just over 230 trial participants underwent TCR sequencing, of whom 200 to 220 had received two doses of AZD1222 and approximately 25 had received two doses of the MenACWY control vaccine. Trial participants were enrolled by age into 18-55, 56-69 and 70-plus year subgroups, with roughly 150, 30 and 60 TCR-sequenced participants respectively. General findings and caveats noted by the study authors: Reportedly, close to half of the unique spike-specific TCRs recognized epitopes lying outside the regions that are mutated in the B.1.351 and B.1.1.7 variants. The 56-69-year group was small, and its depth increase did not reach significance, likely because of low power. Because no samples from the day 14 peak response were available, repertoires could be characterized only after the peak T cell response. Vaccine-associated CD4 TCRs spanned the whole spike protein, with dominant responses in regions 160-218 and 743-854. Participants were mostly white British and included more females than males, and it was suggested by the authors that clonal diversity may have been underestimated. Conclusions about previously exposed vaccinees are limited, since just five to seven AZD1222 recipients were seropositive for SARS-CoV-2 at baseline. A significant rise in spike-specific TCR breadth and depth was observed after two AZD1222 doses relative to day 0 and relative to MenACWY recipients.

The CDR3 regions of human TCRbeta chains were analyzed by immunosequencing. On the study's bioinformatics: TCRs in the repertoires were compared against a reference library of SARS-CoV-2-specific TCRs that had been generated with the MIRA antigen-specificity platform. Breadth meant the fraction of unique TCRs that were SARS-CoV-2-associated, whereas depth meant the fraction of total T cells that were SARS-CoV-2-associated. Using the MIRA data, every spike-specific TCR was mapped to the spike region that the TCR reacted to and assigned to either a CD4 or a CD8 class. Log10-transformed breadth and depth values were compared by one-way ANOVA with Sidak's multiple comparisons tests. Drawn from immuneACCESS, this table holds only the in-frame rearrangements with V and J called that TCRdb kept. Clones are partly lost; checked studies trace under half to an unresolved V gene and leave the rest unexplained. V and J calls and clone size come straight from that table; D and trimming were deduced from the DNA. The sample profile shows approximately 110,000 clones; around 81% of them were found once. The ten largest clones take up under 10% of the sample.

Reading the label with the study, this specimen's time point is: baseline before first vaccination. The vaccinee samples were drawn from two UK trials, COV001 and COV002, one of which was a single-blind randomized controlled phase 2/3 trial testing AZD1222 (ChAdOx1 nCoV-19) in healthy adults. Trial participant PBMC samples were collected at day 0 and day 28 after the second dose for TCRbeta chain sequencing. Trimming costs V 8 bases and J 6 bases, and their ends lie 16 bases apart. In the germline V gene (reference sequence), CDR1 corresponds to MNHEY and CDR2 to SMNVEV. CDR3 length: 14 amino acids, cysteine to phenylalanine. Left in the record is the CDR3 DNA by itself, 42 bases read in frame from the first base. Comment on this clone: Its antigen is currently not known. No base qualities exist here, and no much larger clone lies one base off it.

The receptor comes from an adult in good health. The starting material was peripheral blood, obtained on day 0 of AZD1222 vaccination. The sequence joins TRBV27 to TRBJ2-2; the D gene is perhaps TRBD1, from 5 matching bases. The bases read TGTGCCAGCCGGATGTTCGGACACCCCGGGGAGCTGTTTTTT. It specifies CASRMFGHPGELFF.